These 25 T cell receptor beta chains came from one sample sequenced in a study of T cell responses to AZD1222 COVID-19 vaccine. Here immunoSEQ multiplex PCR was the method, and the copy in TCRdb shows in-frame clones only, minus some. This table holds 200,000 or so clones, almost 95% found once. The sample here was peripheral blood, taken on day 0 of AZD1222 vaccination. The receptors were sampled from an adult in good health.

J is TRBJ1-2 and V is TRBV6-2 or TRBV6-3, with D possibly matching TRBD1 (5 bases). Germline V gene sequence: CDR1 MNHEY, CDR2 SVGEGT. The length of the CDR3 is 11 residues. Trimming shortened V by 5 bases and J by 7 bases, and 8 bases separated the two germline ends. The DNA for the CDR3 is TGTGCCAGCAGTCTCGGGGGTGGCTACACCTTC. It encodes CASSLGGGYTF.

This chain joins TRBV18 and TRBJ1-4; tentatively, D is TRBD1 (5 bases). This CDR3 spans 16 amino acids. CDR1 and CDR2 from the germline V gene are KGHSH and LQKENI. V lost 3 bases, J lost 4 bases, and 15 bases lay in between. The CDR3 reads CASSPQAGRLNEKLFF. In DNA form, the CDR3 reads TGTGCCAGCTCACCGCAAGCGGGACGGCTTAATGAAAAACTGTTTTTT.

The chain links TRBV27 to TRBJ2-5; TRBD1 agrees at 8 bases. The CDR3 loop spans 14 amino acids. Losses at the gene ends were 6 bases for V and 1 base for J; bases not matched to a gene: 4. In germline, CDR1 is MNHEY, CDR2 SMNVEV (reference sequence). The CDR3 DNA follows: TGTGCCAGCAGCCTGACAGGGGTCCAAGAGACCCAGTACTTC. This encodes CASSLTGVQETQYF.

The CDR3 DNA reads as TGTGCCAGCAGTGAAGCGCTACGGGGGAACTATGGCTACACCTTC. Protein sequence: CASSEALRGNYGYTF. V gene TRBV6-1 combines with J gene TRBJ1-2; D perhaps matches TRBD1 (5 bases). From germline, CDR1 is MNHNS and CDR2 SASEGT. The CDR3 runs to 15 residues. Trimming stripped 0 bases from V and 2 bases from J, with 10 bases between.

The chain links TRBV19 to TRBJ2-1; no reliable D call. The germline gives CDR1 LNHDA, CDR2 SQIVND (reference sequence). This CDR3 has 11 amino acids. Trimming removed 9 bases at V and 5 bases at J, with 8 bases between. The chain's CDR3 is CASLHDNEQFF. The CDR3 nucleotides read TGTGCCAGCCTACACGACAATGAGCAGTTCTTC.

CDR3 sequence (DNA): TGTGCCAGCAGTGAATCCCCAGGGAGGAATTCACCCCTCCACTTT. It encodes CASSESPGRNSPLHF. The rearrangement uses TRBV6-1 and TRBJ1-6, with D tentatively TRBD1 (5 bases). CDR3 size: 15 residues. The ends were cut back, 2 bases at V and 7 bases at J, with 12 bases in the middle. Germline CDR1 MNHNS, CDR2 SASEGT.

The chain is built from TRBV28 and TRBJ1-2; no reliable D call. Trimming took off 4 bases at V and 0 bases at J, with 15 bases between the two ends. The germline V gene has CDR1 MDHEN and CDR2 SYDVKM. The length of the CDR3 is 16 residues. In DNA form, the CDR3 reads TGTGCCAGCAGTTATACCACTTCCAGGACTAACTATGGCTACACCTTC. Its protein is CASSYTTSRTNYGYTF.

The V call is TRBV30, the J call TRBJ1-5; the D is unclear. The germline V gene has CDR1 GTSNPN and CDR2 SVGIG (reference sequence). The CDR3 is made up of 13 amino acids. V lost 0 bases, J lost 7 bases, and 10 bases lay in between. The CDR3 is CAWSVSGGQPQHF. The CDR3 region has the DNA TGTGCCTGGAGTGTTTCGGGAGGCCAGCCCCAGCATTTT.

Note on this clone: Within the sample, other DNA sequences also encode this same CDR3. The chain uses TRBV12-3 or TRBV12-4 and TRBJ2-5; D is unresolved. This CDR3 region has 11 residues. The germline V and J ends were trimmed by 1 base and 5 bases, with 2 bases remaining between them. The CDR3 loop is CASSLGETQYF. In DNA form, the CDR3 reads TGTGCCAGCAGTTTAGGGGAGACCCAGTACTTC.

The chain couples TRBV4-3 to TRBJ2-1; 14 nucleotides agree with TRBD2. The germline CDR1 and CDR2 sequences are LGHNA and YSLEER. This CDR3 has 16 amino acids. J lost 4 bases, V lost 4 bases, and 3 bases had no gene match. The CDR3 protein is CASSLRLAGGYNEQFF. The DNA for the CDR3 is TGCGCCAGCAGCCTCAGACTAGCGGGAGGGTACAATGAGCAGTTCTTC.

The chain is built from TRBV19 and TRBJ1-5, with TRBD1 identical over 8 bases. V lost 2 bases and J lost 7; bases outside the gene matches: 10. Germline V gene lookup returns CDR1 LNHDA and CDR2 SQIVND (reference sequence). The CDR3 is made up of 16 amino acids. For the CDR3, the DNA is TGTGCCAGTAGTATACCCGGACAGGGATGGTTGCAGCCCCAGCATTTT. Its protein is CASSIPGQGWLQPQHF.

This chain joins TRBV7-8 and TRBJ2-7, with D unresolved. CDR1 and CDR2 (germline): SGHVS, FQNEAQ. V was trimmed by 1 base and J by 2 bases, leaving 6 bases between them. The CDR3 has 13 residues. For the CDR3, the DNA is TGTGCCAGCAGCTTAGGCCGAACCTACGAGCAGTACTTC. Encoded protein: CASSLGRTYEQYF.

This sequence joins TRBV10-1 and TRBJ2-1; 9 nucleotides match TRBD2. The trim removed 4 bases at V and 6 bases at J, leaving 7 bases unmatched. The CDR3 contains 15 residues. Germline V gene data show CDR1 as WNHNN and CDR2 as SYGVQD (reference sequence). The CDR3 region has the DNA TGCGCCAGCAGTGGTAGCGGGAGTGGGGTCAATGAGCAGTTCTTC. This encodes CASSGSGSGVNEQFF.

This clone was picked up a small number of times. The chain employs TRBV19 and TRBJ2-2, with unresolved D. CDR3 size: 14 residues. The V gene lost 0 bases and the J gene lost 4 bases, with 6 bases spanning the gap. Germline V gene data show CDR1 as LNHDA and CDR2 as SQIVND (reference sequence). The CDR3: CASSIDQTTGELFF. CDR3 DNA: TGTGCCAGTAGTATAGATCAGACCACCGGGGAGCTGTTTTTT.

Only one count was recorded for this clone. V is TRBV27 and J is TRBJ1-5; possibly TRBD1 for D (6 bases). In germline, CDR1 is MNHEY, CDR2 SMNVEV (reference sequence). The CDR3 consists of 19 residues. Trimming left V 0 bases short and J 1 base short, with 19 bases between. In nucleotides, the CDR3 is TGTGCCAGCAGTTTATCGTACCAGGGGATGGGTATGAGCAATCAGCCCCAGCATTTT. Translated, it gives CASSLSYQGMGMSNQPQHF.

This rearrangement joins TRBV5-1 to TRBJ2-1; no firm D call. V lost 1 base and J lost 1, with 12 bases in between. This CDR3 comprises 16 residues. Germline assignment: CDR1 SGHRS and CDR2 YFSETQ. The CDR3 spells CASSLYGVGSYNEQFF. The CDR3 DNA reads TGCGCCAGCAGCTTGTATGGGGTCGGGTCCTACAATGAGCAGTTCTTC.

The rearrangement links TRBV4-2 to TRBJ1-3; D uncertain. CDR1 is LGHNA, CDR2 YNFKEQ, per germline. With 4 bases removed from V and 4 bases from J, the gap between germline ends came to 20 bases. This CDR3 spans 17 amino acids. The CDR3 sequence is CASSPLEPGMGGNTIYF. CDR3 DNA sequence: TGTGCCAGCAGCCCCCTCGAACCCGGAATGGGCGGAAACACCATATATTTT.

The chain joins TRBV7-8 to TRBJ1-1, with D possibly matching TRBD1 (6 bases). The CDR3 length is 15 residues. The germline V and J ends were trimmed by 5 bases and 0 bases, with 13 bases remaining between them. Germline CDR1 SGHVS, CDR2 FQNEAQ. CDR3 in amino acids: CASSPYRAMNTEAFF. DNA for the CDR3: TGTGCCAGCAGCCCGTACAGGGCCATGAACACTGAAGCTTTCTTT.

The J gene is TRBJ2-7, the V gene TRBV24-1, with D possibly being TRBD2 (5 bases). V dropped 3 bases and J dropped 1 base, with 12 bases sitting between them. The CDR3 covers 15 residues. Germline loops: CDR1 KGHDR, CDR2 SFDVKD. The CDR3 nucleotides read TGTGCCACCAGTGATCCCCACGGGATTTCCTACGAGCAGTACTTC. It is translated as CATSDPHGISYEQYF.

This chain connects TRBV29-1 to TRBJ2-5; 12 positions agree with TRBD2. Trimming took 2 bases from V and 5 from J; bases not matched to a gene: 21. Per germline, CDR1 SQVTM and CDR2 ANQGSEA. CDR3 length equals 20 residues. The CDR3 DNA follows: TGCAGCGTTGAACCAAACTTCCCTGGGGCTGCTAGCGGGAGGGCTGAGACCCAGTACTTC. Translating it yields CSVEPNFPGAASGRAETQYF.

The chain employs TRBV4-2 and TRBJ2-5, with 9 bases fitting TRBD1. With V trimmed by 1 base and J by 5 bases, 11 bases remained unmatched. CDR1 is LGHNA, CDR2 YNFKEQ, per germline. The CDR3 sequence is 17 residues long. The CDR3 bases are TGTGCCAGCAGCCAAGCGGGATCGGGACAGGGAGGCGAGACCCAGTACTTC. This encodes CASSQAGSGQGGETQYF.

The rearrangement joins TRBV6-5 to TRBJ1-3; 12 nucleotides match TRBD1. Germline-derived CDR1 and CDR2 are MNHEY and SVGAGI. Germline trimming cut 4 bases from V and 8 bases from J; bases unmatched to any gene: 6. CDR3 size: 15 residues. This CDR3 is CASSFTGQGADTIYF. DNA of the CDR3: TGTGCCAGCAGTTTTACGGGACAGGGGGCTGACACCATATATTTT.

V gene TRBV4-1 combines with J gene TRBJ1-4; D unclear. Germline V gene sequence: CDR1 MGHRA, CDR2 YSYEKL. Between the trimmed V and J ends, which lost 3 bases and 5 bases, there was a span of 4 bases. CDR3 length: 12 residues. For the CDR3, the DNA is TGCGCCAGCAGCCATGCAAATGAAAAACTGTTTTTT. Residues: CASSHANEKLFF.

The chain employs TRBV28 and TRBJ1-2, with D possibly being TRBD1 (6 bases). Trimming shortened V by 7 bases and J by 5 bases, and 14 bases separated the two germline ends. Germline CDR1 is MDHEN and CDR2 is SYDVKM. The CDR3 spans 13 residues. The CDR3 DNA sequence: TGTGCCAGCACCAAGGACAGAGGGTATGGCTACACCTTC. This gives the protein CASTKDRGYGYTF.

In DNA, the CDR3 is TGTGCCAGCAGTTATAGCGGGAGGGGGCAGACCCAGTACTTC. This sequence encodes CASSYSGRGQTQYF. The V and J genes are TRBV27 and TRBJ2-5; the match to TRBD2 covers 11 bases. J gave up 6 bases and V 4 bases, and 4 bases lay outside the gene matches. Germline V gene data show CDR1 as MNHEY and CDR2 as SMNVEV (reference sequence). This CDR3 is built from 14 residues.